Listed below are T cell receptor beta chains from one sample, sequenced in a study of cytomegalovirus exposure and HLA in healthy donors. The data were produced by immunoSEQ multiplex PCR, yet TCRdb's version contains in-frame clones alone and is incomplete. This sample has some 90,000 clones, with around 80% found just once. The sample consisted of PBMCs. Every receptor here comes from a male donor in good health and CMV-seropositive. CDR3s include the opening cysteine and the closing phenylalanine or tryptophan. The order of the fields is CDR3 DNA, CDR3 protein, D gene, V gene, J gene. The D gene is left open where the match is weak.

CDR3 DNA: TGTGCCTGGAGGGGGGCGGGTCCCACCTACGAGCAGTACTTC
CDR3 protein: CAWRGAGPTYEQYF
D gene: NA
V gene: TRBV30
J gene: TRBJ2-7

CDR3 DNA: TGTGCCAGCAGTGAAGCGCGGGGACAGGGAGTCTCCTACGAGCAGTACTTC
CDR3 protein: CASSEARGQGVSYEQYF
D gene: TRBD1
V gene: TRBV6-1
J gene: TRBJ2-7

CDR3 DNA: TGTGCCAGCAGGGAAAGGCTAGCGGGAGGGTTCAATGAGCAGTTCTTC
CDR3 protein: CASRERLAGGFNEQFF
D gene: TRBD2
V gene: TRBV2
J gene: TRBJ2-1

CDR3 DNA: TGTGCCAGCAGTTTGCGGGCCTCCCATGAAGCTTTCTTT
CDR3 protein: CASSLRASHEAFF
D gene: NA
V gene: TRBV28
J gene: TRBJ1-1

CDR3 DNA: TGTGCCAGCAGCTTGGAGGACAGGGCCGGTGGCTACACCTTC
CDR3 protein: CASSLEDRAGGYTF
D gene: TRBD1
V gene: TRBV5-4
J gene: TRBJ1-2

CDR3 DNA: TGTGCCAGCAGCTCCGACAGCAACTACGAGCAGTACTTC
CDR3 protein: CASSSDSNYEQYF
D gene: NA
V gene: TRBV5-4
J gene: TRBJ2-7

CDR3 DNA: TGTGCCAGTAGTATAACTAGCGGGGCACTCAATGAGCAGTTCTTC
CDR3 protein: CASSITSGALNEQFF
D gene: TRBD2
V gene: TRBV19
J gene: TRBJ2-1

CDR3 DNA: TGTGCCAGCAGTTCGTCCGGGACAGATGGAAACACCATATATTTT
CDR3 protein: CASSSSGTDGNTIYF
D gene: TRBD1
V gene: TRBV6-5
J gene: TRBJ1-3

CDR3 DNA: TGTGCCAGCAGCTCCGGACATACCGAGACCCAGTACTTC
CDR3 protein: CASSSGHTETQYF
D gene: NA
V gene: TRBV11-3
J gene: TRBJ2-5

CDR3 DNA: TGCGCCAGCAGTGCGGACAGACTGAATGAAAAACTGTTTTTT
CDR3 protein: CASSADRLNEKLFF
D gene: NA
V gene: TRBV10-2
J gene: TRBJ1-4